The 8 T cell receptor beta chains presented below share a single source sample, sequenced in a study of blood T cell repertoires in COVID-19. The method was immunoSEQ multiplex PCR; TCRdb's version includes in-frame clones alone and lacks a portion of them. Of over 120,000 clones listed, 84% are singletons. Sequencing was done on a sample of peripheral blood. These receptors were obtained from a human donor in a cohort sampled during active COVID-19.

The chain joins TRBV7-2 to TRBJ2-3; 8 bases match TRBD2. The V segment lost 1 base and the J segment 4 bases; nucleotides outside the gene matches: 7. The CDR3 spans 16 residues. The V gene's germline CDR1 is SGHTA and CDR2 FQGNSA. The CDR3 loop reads CASSLVGGGNADTQYF. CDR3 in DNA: TGTGCCAGCAGCTTAGTTGGCGGGGGGAACGCAGATACGCAGTATTTT.

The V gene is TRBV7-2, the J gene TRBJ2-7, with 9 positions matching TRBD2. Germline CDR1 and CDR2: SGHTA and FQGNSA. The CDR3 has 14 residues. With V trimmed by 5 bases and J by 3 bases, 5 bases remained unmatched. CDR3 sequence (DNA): TGTGCCAGCAGCCCGCAGCGGGGGGTCTACGAGCAGTACTTC. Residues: CASSPQRGVYEQYF.

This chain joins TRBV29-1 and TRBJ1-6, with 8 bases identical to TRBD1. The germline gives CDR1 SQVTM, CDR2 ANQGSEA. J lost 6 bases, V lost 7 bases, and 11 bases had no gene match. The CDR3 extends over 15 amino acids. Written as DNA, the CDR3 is TGCAGCGCTGCGGAAGGGACAGGAATTAATTCACCCCTCCACTTT. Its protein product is CSAAEGTGINSPLHF.

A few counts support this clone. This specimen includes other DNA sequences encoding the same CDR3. CDR3 DNA: TGTGCCAGCAGCTCAGGGGGCGGGTACACTGAAGCTTTCTTT. Amino acids: CASSSGGGYTEAFF. V gene TRBV7-9 combines with J gene TRBJ1-1, with TRBD1 matching 8 bases. Trimming took 4 bases from V and 3 from J; bases not matched to a gene: 4. CDR3 length: 14 residues. Looked up from germline, CDR1 is SEHNR and CDR2 is FQNEAQ (reference sequence).

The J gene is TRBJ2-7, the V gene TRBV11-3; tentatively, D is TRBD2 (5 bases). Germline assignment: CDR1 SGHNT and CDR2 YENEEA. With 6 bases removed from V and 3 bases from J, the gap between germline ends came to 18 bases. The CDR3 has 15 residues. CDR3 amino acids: CASRNRSGLGYEQYF. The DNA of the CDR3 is TGTGCCAGCAGAAATAGGTCGGGGTTAGGCTACGAGCAGTACTTC.

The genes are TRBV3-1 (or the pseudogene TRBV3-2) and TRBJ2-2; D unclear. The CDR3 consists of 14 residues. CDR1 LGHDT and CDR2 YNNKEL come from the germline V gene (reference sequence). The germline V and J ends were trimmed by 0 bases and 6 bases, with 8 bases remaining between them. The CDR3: CASSQDRVSGELFF. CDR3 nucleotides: TGTGCCAGCAGCCAAGACCGAGTTTCCGGGGAGCTGTTTTTT.

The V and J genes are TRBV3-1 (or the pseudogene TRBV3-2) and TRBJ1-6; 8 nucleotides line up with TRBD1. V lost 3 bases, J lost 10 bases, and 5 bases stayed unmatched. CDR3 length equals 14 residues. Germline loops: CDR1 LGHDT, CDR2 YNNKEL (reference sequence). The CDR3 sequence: CASSQTGVGSPLHF. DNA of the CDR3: TGTGCCAGCAGCCAGACAGGGGTTGGCTCACCCCTCCACTTT.

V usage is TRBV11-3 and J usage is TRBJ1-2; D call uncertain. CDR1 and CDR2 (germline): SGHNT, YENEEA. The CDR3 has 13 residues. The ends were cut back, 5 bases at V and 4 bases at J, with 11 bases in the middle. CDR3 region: CASSPGQSYGYTF. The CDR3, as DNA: TGTGCCAGCAGCCCGGGTCAGAGCTATGGCTACACCTTC.